This T cell receptor (beta chain) was found in a study of T cell changes during pregnancy in multiple sclerosis. The protocol was immunoSEQ multiplex PCR, while the TCRdb copy is restricted to in-frame clones and leaves out a portion. The sample consists of tens of thousands of clones, around 94% of them appearing once. Sample: CD4+ T cells from peripheral blood mononuclear cells, taken before pregnancy. This sequence was found in a female donor with multiple sclerosis, enrolled in a pregnancy study.

The CDR3 loop is CAWSQIGYTF. CDR3 in DNA: TGTGCCTGGTCACAAATCGGCTACACCTTC. The gene calls are TRBV30 and TRBJ1-2; no clear D gene. The germline V and J ends were trimmed by 5 bases and 8 bases, with 9 bases remaining between them. Germline V gene sequence: CDR1 GTSNPN, CDR2 SVGIG (reference sequence). This CDR3 region has 10 residues.